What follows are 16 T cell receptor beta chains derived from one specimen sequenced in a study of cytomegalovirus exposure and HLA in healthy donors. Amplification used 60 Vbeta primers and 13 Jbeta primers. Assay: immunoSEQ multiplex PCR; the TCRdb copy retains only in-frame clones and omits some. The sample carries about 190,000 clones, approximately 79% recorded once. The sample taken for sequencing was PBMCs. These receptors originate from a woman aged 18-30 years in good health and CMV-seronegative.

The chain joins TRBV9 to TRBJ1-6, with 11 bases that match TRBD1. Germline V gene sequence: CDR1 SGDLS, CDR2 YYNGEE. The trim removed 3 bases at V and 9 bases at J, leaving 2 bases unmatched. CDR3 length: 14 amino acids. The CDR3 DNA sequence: TGTGCCAGCAGCGGCGGGACAGGGGGTTCACCCCTCCACTTT. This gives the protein CASSGGTGGSPLHF.

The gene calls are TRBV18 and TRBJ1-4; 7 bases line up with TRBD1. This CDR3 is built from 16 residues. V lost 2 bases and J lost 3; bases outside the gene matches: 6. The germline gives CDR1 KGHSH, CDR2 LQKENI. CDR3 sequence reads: CASSPSVGQANEKLFF. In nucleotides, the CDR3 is TGTGCCAGCTCACCATCCGTTGGACAGGCTAATGAAAAACTGTTTTTT.

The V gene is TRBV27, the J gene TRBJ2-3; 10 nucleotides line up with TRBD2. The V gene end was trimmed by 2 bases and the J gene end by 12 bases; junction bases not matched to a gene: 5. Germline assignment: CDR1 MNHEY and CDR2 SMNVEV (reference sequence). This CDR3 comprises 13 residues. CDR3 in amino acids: CASSLNSGGIQYF. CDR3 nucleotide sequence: TGTGCCAGCAGTTTAAATAGCGGGGGGATCCAGTATTTT.

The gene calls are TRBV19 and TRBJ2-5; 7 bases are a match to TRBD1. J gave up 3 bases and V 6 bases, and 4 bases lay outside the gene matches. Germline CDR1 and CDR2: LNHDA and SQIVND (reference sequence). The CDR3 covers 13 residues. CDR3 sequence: CASSRDREETQYF. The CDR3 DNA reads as TGTGCCAGTAGCAGAGACAGGGAAGAGACCCAGTACTTC. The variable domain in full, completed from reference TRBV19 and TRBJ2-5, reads DGGITQSPKYLFRKEGQNVTLSCEQNLNHDAMYWYRQDPGQGLRLIYYSQIVNDFQKGDIAEGYSVSREKKESFPLTVTSAQKNPTAFYLCASSRDREETQYFGPGTRLLVL.

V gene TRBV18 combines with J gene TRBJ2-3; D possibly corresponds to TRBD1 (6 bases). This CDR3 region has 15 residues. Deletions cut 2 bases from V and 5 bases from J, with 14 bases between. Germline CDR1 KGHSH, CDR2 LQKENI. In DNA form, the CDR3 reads TGTGCCAGCTCACCAAACAGGGCGAGACTAGATACGCAGTATTTT. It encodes CASSPNRARLDTQYF.

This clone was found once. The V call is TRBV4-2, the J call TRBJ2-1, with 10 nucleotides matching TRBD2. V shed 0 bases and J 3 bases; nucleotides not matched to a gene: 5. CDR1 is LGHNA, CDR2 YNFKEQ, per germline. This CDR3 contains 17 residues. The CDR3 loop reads CASSQDEREGGYNEQFF. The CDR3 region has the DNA TGTGCCAGCAGCCAAGATGAGCGGGAGGGAGGCTACAATGAGCAGTTCTTC.

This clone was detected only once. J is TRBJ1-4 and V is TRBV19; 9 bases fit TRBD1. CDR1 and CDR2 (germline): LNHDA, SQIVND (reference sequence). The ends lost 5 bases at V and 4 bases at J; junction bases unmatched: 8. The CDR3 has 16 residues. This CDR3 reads CASSSRTGVYNEKLFF. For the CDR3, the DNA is TGTGCCAGTAGTTCACGGACAGGGGTCTATAATGAAAAACTGTTTTTT.

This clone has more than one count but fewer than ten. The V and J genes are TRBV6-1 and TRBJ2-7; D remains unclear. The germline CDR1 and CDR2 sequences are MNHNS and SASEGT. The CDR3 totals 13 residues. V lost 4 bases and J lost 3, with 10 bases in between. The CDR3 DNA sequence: TGTGCCAGCAGTGTGAGTCAGGACTACGAGCAGTACTTC. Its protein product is CASSVSQDYEQYF.

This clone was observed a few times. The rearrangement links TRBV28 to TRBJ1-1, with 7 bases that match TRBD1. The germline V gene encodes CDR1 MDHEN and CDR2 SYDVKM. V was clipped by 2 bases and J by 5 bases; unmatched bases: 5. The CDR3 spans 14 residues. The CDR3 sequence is CASSLEQGWTEAFF. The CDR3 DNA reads TGTGCCAGCAGTTTAGAACAGGGGTGGACTGAAGCTTTCTTT.

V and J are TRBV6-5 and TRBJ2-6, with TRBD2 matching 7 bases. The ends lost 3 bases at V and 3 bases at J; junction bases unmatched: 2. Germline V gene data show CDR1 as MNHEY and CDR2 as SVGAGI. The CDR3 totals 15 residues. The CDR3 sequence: CASSYLADGANVLTF. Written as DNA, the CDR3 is TGTGCCAGCAGTTATCTAGCGGATGGGGCCAACGTCCTGACTTTC.

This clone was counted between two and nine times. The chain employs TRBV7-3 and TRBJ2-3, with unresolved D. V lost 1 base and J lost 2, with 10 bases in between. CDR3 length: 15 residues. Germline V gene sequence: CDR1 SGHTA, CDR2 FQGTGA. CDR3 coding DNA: TGTGCCAGCAGCTTAAGAGGAGCCTACACAGATACGCAGTATTTT. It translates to CASSLRGAYTDTQYF.

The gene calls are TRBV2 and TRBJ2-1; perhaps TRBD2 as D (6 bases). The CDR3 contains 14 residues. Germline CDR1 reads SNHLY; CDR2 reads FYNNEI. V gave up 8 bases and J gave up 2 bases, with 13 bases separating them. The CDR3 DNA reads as TGTGCCAGCGTGAGCGGGCAAGCCTACAATGAGCAGTTCTTC. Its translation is CASVSGQAYNEQFF.

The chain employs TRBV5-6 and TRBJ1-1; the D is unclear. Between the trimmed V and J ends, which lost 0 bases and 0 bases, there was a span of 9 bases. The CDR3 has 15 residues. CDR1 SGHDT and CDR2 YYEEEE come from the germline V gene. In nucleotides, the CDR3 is TGTGCCAGCAGCTTGGGGCGGCAGTTGAACACTGAAGCTTTCTTT. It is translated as CASSLGRQLNTEAFF.

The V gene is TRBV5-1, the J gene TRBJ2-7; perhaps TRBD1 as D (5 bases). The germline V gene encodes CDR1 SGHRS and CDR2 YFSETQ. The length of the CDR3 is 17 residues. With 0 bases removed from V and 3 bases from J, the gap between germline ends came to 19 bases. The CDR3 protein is CASSLETIGVVDYEQYF. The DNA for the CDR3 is TGCGCCAGCAGCTTGGAAACGATAGGGGTTGTGGACTACGAGCAGTACTTC.

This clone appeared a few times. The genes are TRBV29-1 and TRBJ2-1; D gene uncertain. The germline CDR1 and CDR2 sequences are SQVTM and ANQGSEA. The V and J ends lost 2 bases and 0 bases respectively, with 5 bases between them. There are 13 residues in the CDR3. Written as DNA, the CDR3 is TGCAGCGTTGAAATTAGCTCCTACAATGAGCAGTTCTTC. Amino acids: CSVEISSYNEQFF.

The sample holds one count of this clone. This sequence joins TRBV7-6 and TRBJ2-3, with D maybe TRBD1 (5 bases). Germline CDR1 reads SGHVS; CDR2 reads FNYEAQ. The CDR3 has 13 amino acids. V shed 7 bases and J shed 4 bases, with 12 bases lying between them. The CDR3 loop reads CASNDSPSDTQYF. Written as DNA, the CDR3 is TGTGCCAGCAACGACAGCCCCTCAGATACGCAGTATTTT.